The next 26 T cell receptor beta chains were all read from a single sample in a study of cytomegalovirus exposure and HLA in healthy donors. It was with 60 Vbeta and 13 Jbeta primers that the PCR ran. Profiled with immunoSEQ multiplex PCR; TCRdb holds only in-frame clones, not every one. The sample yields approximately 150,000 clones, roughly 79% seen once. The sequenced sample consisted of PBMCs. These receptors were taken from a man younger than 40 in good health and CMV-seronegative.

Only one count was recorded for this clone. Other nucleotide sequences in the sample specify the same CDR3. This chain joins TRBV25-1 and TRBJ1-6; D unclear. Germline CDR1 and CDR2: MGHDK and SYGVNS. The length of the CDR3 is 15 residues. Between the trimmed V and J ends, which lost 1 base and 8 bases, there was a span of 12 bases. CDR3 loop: CASSESARRDSPLHF. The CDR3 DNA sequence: TGTGCCAGCAGTGAATCCGCCAGGCGAGATTCACCCCTCCACTTT.

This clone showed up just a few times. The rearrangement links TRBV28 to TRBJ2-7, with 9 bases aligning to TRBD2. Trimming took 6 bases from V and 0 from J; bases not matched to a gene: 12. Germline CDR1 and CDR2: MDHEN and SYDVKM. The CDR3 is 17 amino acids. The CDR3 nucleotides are TGTGCCAGCAGGGTGCCGCCCGGGACTAGCCACTCCTACGAGCAGTACTTC. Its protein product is CASRVPPGTSHSYEQYF. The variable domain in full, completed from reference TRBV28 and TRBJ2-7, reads DVKVTQSSRYLVKRTGEKVFLECVQDMDHENMFWYRQDPGLGLRLIYFSYDVKMKEKGDIPEGYSVSREKKERFSLILESASTNQTSMYLCASRVPPGTSHSYEQYFGPGTRLTVT.

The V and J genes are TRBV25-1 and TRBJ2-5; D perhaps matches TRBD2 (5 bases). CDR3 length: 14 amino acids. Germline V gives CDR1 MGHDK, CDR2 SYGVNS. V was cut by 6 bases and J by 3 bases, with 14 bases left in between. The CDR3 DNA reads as TGTGCCAGCAGCACAAGCGGAGGAGAAGAGACCCAGTACTTC. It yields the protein CASSTSGGEETQYF.

In DNA, the CDR3 is TGTGCCAGTAGTCTTAAGGACACCCAAGAGACCCAGTACTTC. Translating gives CASSLKDTQETQYF. This rearrangement joins TRBV19 to TRBJ2-5; tentative D call: TRBD1 (5 bases). This CDR3 has 14 amino acids. The V gene lost 5 bases and the J gene lost 1 base, with 11 bases spanning the gap. The germline V gene encodes CDR1 LNHDA and CDR2 SQIVND (reference sequence).

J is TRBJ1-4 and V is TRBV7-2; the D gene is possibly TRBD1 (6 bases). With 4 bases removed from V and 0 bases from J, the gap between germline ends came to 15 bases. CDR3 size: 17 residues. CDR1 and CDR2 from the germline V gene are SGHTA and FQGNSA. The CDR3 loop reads CASSSRDNSATNEKLFF. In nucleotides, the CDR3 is TGTGCCAGCAGCTCCCGGGACAATTCTGCAACTAATGAAAAACTGTTTTTT.

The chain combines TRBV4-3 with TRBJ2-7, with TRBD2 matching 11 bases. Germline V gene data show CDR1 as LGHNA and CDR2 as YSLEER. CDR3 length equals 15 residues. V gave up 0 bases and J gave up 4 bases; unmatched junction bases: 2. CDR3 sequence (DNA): TGCGCCAGCAGCCAAGACCTAGCGGGAGGTTACGAGCAGTACTTC. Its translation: CASSQDLAGGYEQYF.

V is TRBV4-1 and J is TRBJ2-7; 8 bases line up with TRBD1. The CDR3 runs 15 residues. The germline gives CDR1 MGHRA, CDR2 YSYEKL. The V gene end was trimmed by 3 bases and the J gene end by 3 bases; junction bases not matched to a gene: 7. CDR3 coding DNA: TGCGCCAGCAGCCACAGGGGGCCAAGTGGCTACGAGCAGTACTTC. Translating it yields CASSHRGPSGYEQYF.

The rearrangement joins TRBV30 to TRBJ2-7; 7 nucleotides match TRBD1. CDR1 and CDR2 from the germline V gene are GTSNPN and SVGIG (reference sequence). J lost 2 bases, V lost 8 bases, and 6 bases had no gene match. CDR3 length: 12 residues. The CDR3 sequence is CALTTGTYEQYF. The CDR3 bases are TGTGCCCTGACGACAGGGACCTACGAGCAGTACTTC.

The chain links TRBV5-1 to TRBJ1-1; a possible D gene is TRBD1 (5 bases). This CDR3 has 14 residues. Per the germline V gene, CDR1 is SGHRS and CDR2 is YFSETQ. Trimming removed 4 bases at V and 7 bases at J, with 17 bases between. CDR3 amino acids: CASSPLGGSREAFF. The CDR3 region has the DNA TGCGCCAGCAGCCCCCTTGGGGGGTCGCGTGAAGCTTTCTTT.

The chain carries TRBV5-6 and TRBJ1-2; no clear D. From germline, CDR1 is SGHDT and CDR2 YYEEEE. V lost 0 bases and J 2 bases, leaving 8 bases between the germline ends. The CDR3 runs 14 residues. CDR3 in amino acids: CASSLDGRNYGYTF. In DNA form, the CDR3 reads TGTGCCAGCAGCTTGGACGGTCGGAACTATGGCTACACCTTC.

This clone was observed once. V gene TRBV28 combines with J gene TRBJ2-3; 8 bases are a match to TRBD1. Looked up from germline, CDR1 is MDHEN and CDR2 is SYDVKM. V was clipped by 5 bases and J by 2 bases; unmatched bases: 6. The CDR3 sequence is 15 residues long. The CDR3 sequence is CASSRQGPYTDTQYF. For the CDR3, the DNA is TGTGCCAGCAGTAGACAGGGGCCGTACACAGATACGCAGTATTTT.

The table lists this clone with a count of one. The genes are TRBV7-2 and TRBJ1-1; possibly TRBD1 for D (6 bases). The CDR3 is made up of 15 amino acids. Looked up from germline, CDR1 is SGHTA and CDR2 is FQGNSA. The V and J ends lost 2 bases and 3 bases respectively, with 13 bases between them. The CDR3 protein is CASSLTWTVDTEAFF. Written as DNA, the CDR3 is TGTGCCAGCAGCTTAACTTGGACAGTTGACACTGAAGCTTTCTTT. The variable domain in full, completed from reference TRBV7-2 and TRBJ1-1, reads GAGVSQSPSNKVTEKGKDVELRCDPISGHTALYWYRQSLGQGLEFLIYFQGNSAPDKSGLPSDRFSAERTGGSVSTLTIQRTQQEDSAVYLCASSLTWTVDTEAFFGQGTRLTVV.

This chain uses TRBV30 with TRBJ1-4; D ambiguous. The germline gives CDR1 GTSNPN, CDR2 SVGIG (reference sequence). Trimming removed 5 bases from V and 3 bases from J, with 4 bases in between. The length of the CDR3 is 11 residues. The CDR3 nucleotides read TGTGCCTGGGAGGCTAATGAAAAACTGTTTTTT. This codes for CAWEANEKLFF. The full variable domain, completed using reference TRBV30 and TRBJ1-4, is SQTIHQWPATLVQPVGSPLSLECTVEGTSNPNLYWYRQAAGRGLQLLFYSVGIGQISSEVPQNLSASRPQDRQFILSSKKLLLSDSGFYLCAWEANEKLFFGSGTQLSVL.

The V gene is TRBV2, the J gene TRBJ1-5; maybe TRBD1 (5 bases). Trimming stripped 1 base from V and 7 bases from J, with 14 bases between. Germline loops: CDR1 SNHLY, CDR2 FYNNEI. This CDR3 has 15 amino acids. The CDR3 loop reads CASSEGQGGIQPQHF. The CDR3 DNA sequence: TGTGCCAGCAGTGAAGGTCAGGGCGGTATCCAGCCCCAGCATTTT.

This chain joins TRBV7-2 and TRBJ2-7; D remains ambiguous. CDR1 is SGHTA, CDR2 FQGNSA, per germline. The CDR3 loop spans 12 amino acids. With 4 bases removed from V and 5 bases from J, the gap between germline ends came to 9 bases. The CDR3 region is CASSYDNNEQYF. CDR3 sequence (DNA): TGTGCCAGCAGCTACGACAACAACGAGCAGTACTTC.

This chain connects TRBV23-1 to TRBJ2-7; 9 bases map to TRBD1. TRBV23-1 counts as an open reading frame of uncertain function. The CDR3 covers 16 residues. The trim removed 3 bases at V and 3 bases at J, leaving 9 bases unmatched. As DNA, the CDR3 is TGCGCCAGCAGTCAGTCACCGGGACAGGGATGCTACGAGCAGTACTTC. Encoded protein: CASSQSPGQGCYEQYF.

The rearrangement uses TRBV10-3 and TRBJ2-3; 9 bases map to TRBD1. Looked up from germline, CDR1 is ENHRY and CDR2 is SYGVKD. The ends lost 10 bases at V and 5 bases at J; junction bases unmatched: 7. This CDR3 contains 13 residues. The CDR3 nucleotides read TGTGCCAGCACAGGGGGCTCGGGAGATACGCAGTATTTT. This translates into CASTGGSGDTQYF.

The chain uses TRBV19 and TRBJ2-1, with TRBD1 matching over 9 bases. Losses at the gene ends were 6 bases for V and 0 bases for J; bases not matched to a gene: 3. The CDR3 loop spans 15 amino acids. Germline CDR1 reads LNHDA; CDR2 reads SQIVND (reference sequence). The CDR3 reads CASSPTGGSYNEQFF. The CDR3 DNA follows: TGTGCCAGTAGCCCGACAGGGGGCTCCTACAATGAGCAGTTCTTC.

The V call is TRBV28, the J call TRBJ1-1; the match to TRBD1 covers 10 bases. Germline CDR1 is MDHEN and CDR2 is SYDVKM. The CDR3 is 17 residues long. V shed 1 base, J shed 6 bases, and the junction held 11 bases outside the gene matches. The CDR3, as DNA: TGTGCCAGCAGTTTATCCCAAATGGACAGGGGGGACTCTGAAGCTTTCTTT. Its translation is CASSLSQMDRGDSEAFF.

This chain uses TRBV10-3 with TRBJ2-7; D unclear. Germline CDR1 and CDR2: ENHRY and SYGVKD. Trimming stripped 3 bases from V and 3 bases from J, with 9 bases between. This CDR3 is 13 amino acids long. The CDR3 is CAISDRRNYEQYF. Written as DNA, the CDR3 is TGTGCCATCAGTGACCGGCGGAACTACGAGCAGTACTTC.

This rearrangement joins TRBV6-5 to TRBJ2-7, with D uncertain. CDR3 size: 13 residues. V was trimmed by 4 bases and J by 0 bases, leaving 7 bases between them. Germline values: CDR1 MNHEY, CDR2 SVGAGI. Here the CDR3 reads CASSSRSSYEQYF. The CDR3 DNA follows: TGTGCCAGCAGTTCTAGGTCCTCCTACGAGCAGTACTTC.

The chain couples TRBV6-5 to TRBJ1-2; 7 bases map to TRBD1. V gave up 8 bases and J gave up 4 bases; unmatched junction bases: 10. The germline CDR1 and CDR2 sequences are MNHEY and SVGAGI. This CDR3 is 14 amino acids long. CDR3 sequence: CASYTKGASYGYTF. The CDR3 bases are TGTGCCAGCTATACAAAGGGGGCGAGCTATGGCTACACCTTC.

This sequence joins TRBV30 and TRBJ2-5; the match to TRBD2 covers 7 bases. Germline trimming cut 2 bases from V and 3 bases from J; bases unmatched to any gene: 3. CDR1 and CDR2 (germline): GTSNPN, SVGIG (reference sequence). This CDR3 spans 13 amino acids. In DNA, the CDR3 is TGTGCCTGGAGTCGGGAGGTGGAAGAGACCCAGTACTTC. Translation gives CAWSREVEETQYF.

CDR3 loop: CASSYTRQEDTF. CDR3 DNA: TGTGCCAGCAGTTACACGAGACAGGAAGACACCTTC. V is TRBV6-6 and J is TRBJ1-2; maybe TRBD1 (6 bases). The ends were cut back, 2 bases at V and 12 bases at J, with 13 bases in the middle. The CDR3 loop spans 12 amino acids. Germline CDR1 and CDR2: MNHNY and SVGAGI (reference sequence).

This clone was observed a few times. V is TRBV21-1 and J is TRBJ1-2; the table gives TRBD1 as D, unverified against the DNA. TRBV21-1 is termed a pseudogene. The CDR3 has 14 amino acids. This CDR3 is CASSKGGQQGGYTF. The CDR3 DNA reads TGTGCCAGCAGCAAAGGAGGACAGCAAGGGGGCTACACCTTC.

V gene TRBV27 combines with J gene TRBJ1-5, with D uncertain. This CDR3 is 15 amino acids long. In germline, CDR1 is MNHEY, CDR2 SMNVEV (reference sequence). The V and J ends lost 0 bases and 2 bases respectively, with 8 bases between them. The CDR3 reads CASSLSFVGNQPQHF. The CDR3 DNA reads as TGTGCCAGCAGTTTATCGTTTGTAGGCAATCAGCCCCAGCATTTT.